The sequence of this T cell receptor beta chain was determined in a study of response to subunit inactivated influenza vaccine. Findings of the study overall: New T cells are recruited in small numbers by each seasonal influenza vaccination, according to the authors' suggestion.

One entry per CDR3 protein, called by TCRdb with MiXCR from the RT-PCR reads. The sample consists of about 780,000 distinct CDR3 sequences, about 18% of them appearing once. For this clonotype: Its antigen remains unidentified. One junction end does not reproduce the germline sequence, and a read error may be involved.

Germline-derived CDR1 and CDR2 are SGHRS and YFSETQ. The CDR3 extends over 15 amino acids. This rearrangement joins TRBV5-1 to TRBJ2-7; D ambiguous. The sample was PBMCs from blood, taken 5 days after vaccination. This clonotype was sampled from a man aged 50 to 59 who received an inactivated influenza vaccine. In nucleotides, the CDR3 is TGCGACAGCAGCTTGGCTGGGGAAGGGACCTACGAGCAGTACTTC. Translated, it gives CDSSLAGEGTYEQYF.